The next 21 T cell receptor beta chains were all read from a single sample in a study of T cells in tuberculosis. After thawing and overnight rest, PBMC were stained with GMM-loaded CD1B tetramer, viability dye and anti-CD3 for sorting. CD1B tetramers were loaded with Rhodococcus equi-derived C32 glucose monomycolate. Profiled with immunoSEQ multiplex PCR; TCRdb holds only in-frame clones, not every one. The repertoire holds tens of thousands of clones, with approximately 91% as singletons. The sequencing sample was made of CD1b-GMM tetramer-negative cells sorted from PBMCs. The receptors here all came from an adult woman with latent tuberculosis.

The gene calls are TRBV5-1 and TRBJ2-3; 9 nucleotides align to TRBD1. Trimming removed 4 bases from V and 5 bases from J; junction bases left unmatched: 5. Germline V gene sequence: CDR1 SGHRS, CDR2 YFSETQ. The CDR3 is 14 amino acids. Here the CDR3 DNA reads TGCGCCAGCAGCAAAGGACAGGGGATAGATACGCAGTATTTT. Translating gives CASSKGQGIDTQYF.

The chain employs TRBV11-3 and TRBJ2-5; 8 nucleotides agree with TRBD1. With V trimmed by 5 bases and J by 2 bases, 7 bases remained unmatched. The CDR3 totals 15 residues. The germline V gene has CDR1 SGHNT and CDR2 YENEEA. The CDR3 nucleotides read TGTGCCAGCAGCGCCCGTGACAGGGGACAAGAGACCCAGTACTTC. As protein: CASSARDRGQETQYF.

The genes are TRBV7-9 and TRBJ2-1; 8 bases align to TRBD1. This CDR3 region has 15 residues. Germline V lookup: CDR1 SEHNR, CDR2 FQNEAQ (reference sequence). The trim removed 3 bases at V and 3 bases at J, leaving 4 bases unmatched. The CDR3 sequence: CASSFGTGDYNEQFF. The CDR3 DNA sequence: TGTGCCAGCAGCTTTGGGACAGGTGACTACAATGAGCAGTTCTTC.

V is TRBV27 and J is TRBJ1-2, with D perhaps matching TRBD1 (6 bases). This CDR3 has 13 amino acids. The V gene's germline CDR1 is MNHEY and CDR2 SMNVEV (reference sequence). V lost 5 bases, J lost 8 bases, and 15 bases lay in between. The CDR3 DNA reads TGTGCCAGCAGTCCCTCTTCGAGGGGGGGCTACACCTTC. Residues: CASSPSSRGGYTF.

For the CDR3, the DNA is TGTGCCAGCAGTTACTCGGGGGGGGGAGAGCAGTACGTC. Translation: CASSYSGGGEQYV. This chain uses TRBV6-5 with TRBJ2-7; 7 nucleotides agree with TRBD2. There are 13 residues in the CDR3. V was pared by 0 bases and J by 7 bases, with 3 bases of the junction left unmatched. Germline V gives CDR1 MNHEY, CDR2 SVGAGI.

V gene TRBV7-9 combines with J gene TRBJ2-5; TRBD2 matches 8 bases. The V gene end was trimmed by 5 bases and the J gene end by 3 bases; junction bases not matched to a gene: 5. The CDR3 totals 14 residues. Germline CDR1 reads SEHNR; CDR2 reads FQNEAQ (reference sequence). CDR3 in amino acids: CASSPPGGEETQYF. The CDR3 DNA is TGTGCCAGCAGCCCCCCCGGGGGGGAAGAGACCCAGTACTTC.

This chain uses TRBV6-5 with TRBJ1-2; 8 bases line up with TRBD1. CDR1 is MNHEY, CDR2 SVGAGI, per germline. V was pared by 5 bases and J by 2 bases, with 7 bases of the junction left unmatched. The CDR3 spans 15 residues. CDR3 in amino acids: CASSNPRTGNYGYTF. As DNA, the CDR3 is TGTGCCAGCAGTAACCCCCGGACAGGGAACTATGGCTACACCTTC.

This chain links TRBV23-1 with TRBJ2-1; D is possibly TRBD1 (7 bases). TRBV23-1 is placed among ORFs of uncertain function. There are 13 residues in the CDR3. Trimming pared 6 bases from V and 5 bases from J, leaving 11 bases between. The chain's CDR3 is CASSTGEDNEQFF. CDR3 bases: TGCGCCAGCAGCACAGGGGAGGACAATGAGCAGTTCTTC.

Here the CDR3 DNA reads TGTGCCAGCAGCACCGGACAGTTATCACCCCTCCACTTT. Its protein is CASSTGQLSPLHF. The chain joins TRBV7-9 to TRBJ1-6, with D perhaps matching TRBD1 (6 bases). V dropped 5 bases and J dropped 10 bases, with 12 bases sitting between them. The germline V gene encodes CDR1 SEHNR and CDR2 FQNEAQ (reference sequence). The CDR3 is made up of 13 amino acids.

The chain is built from TRBV2 and TRBJ2-3, with D perhaps TRBD2 (5 bases). The CDR3 sequence is 15 residues long. Between the trimmed V and J ends, which lost 6 bases and 0 bases, there was a span of 13 bases. Germline CDR1 and CDR2: SNHLY and FYNNEI. The CDR3 nucleotides are TGTGCCAGCAGAAGACTAACCGCTAGCACAGATACGCAGTATTTT. This gives the protein CASRRLTASTDTQYF.

V is TRBV18 and J is TRBJ1-2; D is unclear. Trimming took 1 base from V and 8 from J, leaving 11 bases between them. The CDR3 contains 13 residues. Per germline, CDR1 KGHSH and CDR2 LQKENI. The CDR3 nucleotides are TGTGCCAGCTCACCACGAGGGTTGGACGGCTACACCTTC. Its translation: CASSPRGLDGYTF.

The chain carries TRBV5-5 and TRBJ1-6; D is ambiguous. The CDR3 totals 14 residues. Germline lookup yields CDR1 SGHKS and CDR2 YYEKEE (reference sequence). Deletions cut 1 base from V and 12 bases from J, with 14 bases between. The CDR3 protein is CASSLIVDGLPLHF. DNA of the CDR3: TGTGCCAGCAGCTTGATTGTTGACGGGTTACCCCTCCACTTT.

The chain recombines TRBV18 with TRBJ2-7; possible D gene TRBD1, 6 bases. The CDR3 totals 13 residues. From germline, CDR1 is KGHSH and CDR2 LQKENI. Deletions cut 3 bases from V and 6 bases from J, with 12 bases between. In DNA, the CDR3 is TGTGCCAGCTCACCTTTACAGGGTGGCGAGCAGTACGTC. It specifies CASSPLQGGEQYV.

In the case of this clone: The junction departs from germline at one end; a sequencing error may be responsible. This sequence joins TRBV4-1 and TRBJ2-7; 8 nucleotides align to TRBD2. The CDR3 contains 15 residues. In germline, CDR1 is MGHRA, CDR2 YSYEKL. The DNA of the CDR3 is TGTGCCAGCAGCCAACAACCGGGACTAGCCTACGAGCAGTACTTC. It codes for CASSQQPGLAYEQYF.

The chain employs TRBV10-3 and TRBJ1-5; TRBD1 aligns across 9 bases. CDR3 size: 13 residues. V dropped 11 bases and J dropped 2; count of bases not matched to a gene: 4. Germline assignment: CDR1 ENHRY and CDR2 SYGVKD. The CDR3 bases are TGTGCCGTACGGACAGGGGGCAATCAGCCCCAGCATTTT. This encodes CAVRTGGNQPQHF.

The rearrangement uses TRBV29-1 and TRBJ2-5; 8 bases align to TRBD1. Losses at the gene ends were 6 bases for V and 4 bases for J; bases not matched to a gene: 4. CDR1 is SQVTM, CDR2 ANQGSEA, per germline. The CDR3 totals 12 residues. The CDR3 region has the DNA TGCAGCGTAGAGCAGGGGGCAGAGACCCAGTACTTC. Translated, it gives CSVEQGAETQYF.

J is TRBJ1-5 and V is TRBV7-9; a weak D match, TRBD1 (6 bases). CDR1 is SEHNR, CDR2 FQNEAQ, per germline (reference sequence). CDR3 length: 17 residues. With 1 base removed from V and 6 bases from J, the gap between germline ends came to 19 bases. CDR3 sequence: CASSLVDGGAIPQPQHF. CDR3 sequence (DNA): TGTGCCAGCAGCTTAGTTGACGGGGGGGCAATCCCTCAGCCCCAGCATTTT.

The rearrangement joins TRBV7-2 to TRBJ2-7; no definite D call. Germline V lookup: CDR1 SGHTA, CDR2 FQGNSA. V lost 5 bases, J lost 5 bases, and 10 bases lay in between. The CDR3 runs to 12 residues. This CDR3 reads CASSNFLDEQYF. DNA for the CDR3: TGTGCCAGCAGCAACTTCTTAGACGAGCAGTACTTC.

The V and J genes are TRBV7-9 and TRBJ1-6; D possibly corresponds to TRBD1 (6 bases). Trimming left V 3 bases short and J 2 bases short, with 14 bases between. This CDR3 has 17 residues. Germline lookup yields CDR1 SEHNR and CDR2 FQNEAQ (reference sequence). The CDR3 reads CASSFGPDRAYNSPLHF. CDR3 coding DNA: TGTGCCAGCAGCTTCGGGCCGGACAGAGCCTATAATTCACCCCTCCACTTT. Full variable domain (rest looked up from reference TRBV7-9 and TRBJ1-6): DTGVSQNPRHKITKRGQNVTFRCDPISEHNRLYWYRQTLGQGPEFLTYFQNEAQLEKSRLLSDRFSAERPKGSFSTLEIQRTEQGDSAMYLCASSFGPDRAYNSPLHFGNGTRLTVT.

The chain links TRBV18 to TRBJ1-2; maybe TRBD1 (6 bases). The CDR3 consists of 15 residues. Trimming left V 1 base short and J 7 bases short, with 16 bases between. CDR1 and CDR2 from the germline V gene are KGHSH and LQKENI. The DNA for the CDR3 is TGTGCCAGCTCACCACGTCCAGGGCAGGGGATTGGCTACACCTTC. It translates to CASSPRPGQGIGYTF.

This clone was observed once. The chain couples TRBV7-3 to TRBJ2-5; 13 bases align to TRBD2. CDR1 is SGHTA, CDR2 FQGTGA, per germline. The CDR3 runs 15 residues. The J segment lost 7 bases and the V segment lost 4 bases, leaving 6 bases of the junction unmatched. The CDR3 DNA sequence: TGTGCCAGCAGCTCACTAGCGGGGGGGCTCGGGACCCAGTACTTC. Amino acid sequence: CASSSLAGGLGTQYF.